The rows below give T cell receptor beta chains drawn from one sample of a study of blood T cells in healthy people across ages. TCRdb independently ran MiXCR on the 5' RACE reads; one entry per CDR3 protein. The sample holds 700,000 to 850,000 distinct CDR3 sequences, about 36% seen once. The specimen sequenced was blood. The receptors originated from a man aged 18 to 29 in good health. The CDR3 runs from the conserved cysteine through the conserved F or W. The D gene is left open where the match is weak. Clone size, where shown, is once, few, many, or a class for clones that have expanded.

V	D	J	size	CDR3	DNA
TRBV16	-	TRBJ1-2	few	CASSPRRVEDYGYTF	TGTGCCAGCAGCCCACGCAGGGTAGAGGACTATGGCTACACCTTC
TRBV14	-	TRBJ1-1	once	CASSRPEVNTEAFF	TGTGCCAGCAGCCGACCCGAAGTGAACACTGAAGCTTTCTTT
TRBV28	-	TRBJ1-2	-	CASSALGLINYGYTF	TGTGCCAGCAGTGCCCTGGGCCTTATTAACTATGGCTACACCTTC
TRBV7-2	-	TRBJ2-2	-	CASSFGRELFF	TGTGCCAGCAGCTTTGGGCGGGAGCTGTTTTTT
TRBV7-2	-	TRBJ2-2	few	CASSFEEGKRWAGELFF	TGTGCCAGCAGCTTTGAAGAAGGGAAGCGGTGGGCCGGGGAGCTGTTTTTT
TRBV4-2	TRBD1	TRBJ2-3	many	CASSPDRGIDTQYF	TGTGCCAGCAGCCCCGACAGGGGGATAGATACGCAGTATTTT
TRBV4-1	TRBD1	TRBJ1-6	-	CASSQRTGWGSPLHF	TGCGCCAGCAGCCAACGGACAGGCTGGGGTTCACCCCTCCACTTT
TRBV5-1	-	TRBJ2-1	-	CASGSRAEETQFF	TGCGCCAGCGGTTCTAGGGCCGAAGAGACCCAGTTCTTC
TRBV9	-	TRBJ2-1	-	CASSPPAGYANEQFF	TGTGCCAGCAGCCCCCCAGCGGGCTATGCAAATGAGCAGTTCTTC
TRBV4-1	TRBD2	TRBJ2-1	-	CASSQDRSGGLAGYNEQFF	TGCGCCAGCAGCCAAGATAGGAGTGGTGGACTAGCGGGGTACAATGAGCAGTTCTTC
TRBV20-1	-	TRBJ1-2	-	CSASPPGANYGYTF	TGCAGTGCTAGTCCTCCAGGGGCTAACTATGGCTACACCTTC
TRBV7-9	-	TRBJ1-2	few	CASSTIGTRGYTF	TGTGCCAGCAGCACCATCGGGACCCGTGGCTACACCTTC
TRBV7-2	-	TRBJ1-4	-	CASSLAATTNEKLFF	TGTGCCAGCAGCTTAGCGGCAACAACTAATGAAAAACTGTTTTTT
TRBV6-2/TRBV6-3	TRBD1	TRBJ1-1	few	CASSPRGQGNTEAFF	TGTGCCAGCAGCCCCCGGGGACAGGGGAACACTGAAGCTTTCTTT
TRBV12-3/TRBV12-4	-	TRBJ1-2	many	CASSARSNYGYTF	TGTGCCAGTTCGGCGCGAAGTAACTATGGCTACACCTTC
TRBV7-2	-	TRBJ2-7	many	CASSPRGSSYEQYF	TGTGCCAGCAGCCCTAGGGGTAGTTCCTACGAGCAGTACTTC
TRBV12-3/TRBV12-4	-	TRBJ2-5	-	CASSVKGSAETQYF	TGTGCCAGCAGTGTGAAGGGTTCTGCGGAGACCCAGTACTTC
TRBV5-1	TRBD1	TRBJ1-1	few	CASERAGGMNTEAFF	TGCGCCAGCGAAAGGGCAGGGGGGATGAACACTGAAGCTTTCTTT
TRBV10-3	-	TRBJ2-1	many	CAISEVGETTNEQFF	TGTGCCATCAGTGAGGTTGGGGAGACGACCAATGAGCAGTTCTTC
TRBV18	TRBD1	TRBJ2-5	-	CASSPGQGDQETQYF	TGTGCCAGCTCACCGGGACAGGGGGACCAAGAGACCCAGTACTTC
TRBV12-3/TRBV12-4	-	TRBJ2-1	-	CASSWRGPRDYNVQFF	TGTGCCAGCAGTTGGCGGGGGCCCCGCGATTACAATGTGCAGTTCTTC
TRBV3-1	-	TRBJ2-7	few	CASSQVAGSEQYF	TGTGCCAGCAGCCAAGTTGCTGGGTCTGAGCAGTACTTC
TRBV6-6	-	TRBJ2-1	-	CASSYSWQGGYNEQFF	TGTGCCAGCAGTTACTCGTGGCAGGGTGGGTACAATGAGCAGTTCTTC
TRBV5-1	-	TRBJ2-4	-	CASSSLGGGPDVNIQYF	TGCGCCAGCAGCTCGCTCGGAGGGGGCCCGGATGTAAACATTCAGTACTTC